This T cell receptor beta chain was identified during a study of PD-1 blockade in classical Hodgkin lymphoma. The study, taken as a whole, reports: Still unresolved is the cause of the repertoire differences, which may be disease activity or prior therapy. Compared with healthy donors, newly diagnosed patients reportedly showed lower baseline TCR diversity.

Germline trimming cut 3 bases from V and 4 bases from J; bases unmatched to any gene: 5. Germline V gene sequence: CDR1 LGHNA, CDR2 YSLEER. The CDR3 spans 14 residues. Libraries were prepared by immunoSEQ multiplex PCR; TCRdb keeps only in-frame clonotypes and omits some of them. The sample gives roughly 70,000 clones, roughly 93% of which show up once; approximately 2.5% is in the top ten. This clone was picked up one time. No antigen is known for it. As for time point: newly diagnosed, previously untreated cHL patient sample. This sequence was found in a human donor with classical Hodgkin lymphoma. This chain joins TRBV4-3 and TRBJ2-7; 8 bases match TRBD2. The specimen was peripheral blood mononuclear cells (PBMCs). The CDR3 sequence is CASSQSTSVYEQYF. The DNA of the CDR3 is TGCGCCAGCAGCCAGTCGACTAGCGTATACGAGCAGTACTTC.